The TCR beta chain under discussion was sequenced for a study of blood T cell repertoires in COVID-19. Study-wide background: Sites across the United States, Italy and Spain contributed samples from acute and convalescent COVID-19.

Libraries were prepared by immunoSEQ multiplex PCR; TCRdb keeps only in-frame clonotypes and omits some of them. The sample holds just under 300,000 clones; more than 75% are singletons and the top ten take roughly 1.3%. The sequencing input was peripheral blood. This clonotype was sampled from a man between 65 and 85 years old with acute or convalescent COVID-19.

As DNA, the CDR3 is TGTGCCAGCAACCCCCGGGGGGCCCGGTCACCCCTCCACTTT. Its translation: CASNPRGARSPLHF. The chain uses TRBV13 and TRBJ1-6; D might be TRBD1 (6 bases). V gave up 7 bases and J gave up 10 bases, with 17 bases separating them. The CDR3 spans 14 residues. Germline V gene data show CDR1 as PRHDT and CDR2 as FYEKMQ (reference sequence).